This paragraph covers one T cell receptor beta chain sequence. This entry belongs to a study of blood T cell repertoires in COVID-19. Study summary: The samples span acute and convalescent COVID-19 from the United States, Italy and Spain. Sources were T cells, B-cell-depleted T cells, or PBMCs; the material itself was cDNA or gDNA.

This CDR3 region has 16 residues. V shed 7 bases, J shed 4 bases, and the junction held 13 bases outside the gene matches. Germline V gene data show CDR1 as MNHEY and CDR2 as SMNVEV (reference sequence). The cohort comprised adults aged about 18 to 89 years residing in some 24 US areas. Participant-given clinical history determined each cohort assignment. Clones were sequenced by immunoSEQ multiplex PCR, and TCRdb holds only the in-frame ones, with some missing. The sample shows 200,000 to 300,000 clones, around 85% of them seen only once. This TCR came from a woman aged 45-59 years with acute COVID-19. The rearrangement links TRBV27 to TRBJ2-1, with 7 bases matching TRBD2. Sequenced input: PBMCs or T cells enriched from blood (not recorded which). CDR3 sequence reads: CASMVPGASGYNEQFF. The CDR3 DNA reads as TGTGCCAGCATGGTACCCGGGGCTAGCGGATACAATGAGCAGTTCTTC.